The 14 T cell receptor beta chains presented below share a single source sample, sequenced in a study of cytomegalovirus exposure and HLA in healthy donors. Researchers ran the PCR with 60 Vbeta and 13 Jbeta primers. This table comes from immunoSEQ multiplex PCR, and its TCRdb copy is limited to in-frame clones, with some not included. The sample consists of about 140,000 clones, approximately 70% of them appearing once. Sequencing input: PBMCs. These receptors all come from a woman in her thirties or forties in good health and CMV-seronegative.

The rearrangement uses TRBV5-1 and TRBJ2-5, with 9 bases identical to TRBD1. This CDR3 region has 16 residues. Germline V gene sequence: CDR1 SGHRS, CDR2 YFSETQ. The V and J ends lost 4 bases and 1 base, in that order; junction bases with no gene match: 8. CDR3 loop: CASSVDRGFPQETQYF. The DNA of the CDR3 is TGCGCCAGCAGCGTGGACAGGGGTTTCCCCCAAGAGACCCAGTACTTC.

The V and J genes are TRBV7-8 and TRBJ1-1; 9 nucleotides match TRBD1. CDR3 length equals 15 residues. Germline V gene sequence: CDR1 SGHVS, CDR2 FQNEAQ. V lost 1 base to trimming and J lost 6 bases; unmatched junction nucleotides: 6. The CDR3 sequence is CASSLGEGQGSEAFF. Here the CDR3 DNA reads TGTGCCAGCAGCTTAGGGGAGGGACAGGGCTCTGAAGCTTTCTTT.

This sequence joins TRBV5-1 and TRBJ2-5; 9 positions agree with TRBD2. Germline loops: CDR1 SGHRS, CDR2 YFSETQ. The ends lost 7 bases at V and 2 bases at J; junction bases unmatched: 15. The CDR3 has 17 residues. DNA for the CDR3: TGCGCCAGCCGTCCGGGACTAGCACCGGGGCTTCAAGAGACCCAGTACTTC. Protein sequence: CASRPGLAPGLQETQYF.

With regard to this clone: The same CDR3 also results from other DNA sequences found in this sample. The chain carries TRBV11-3 and TRBJ1-3; D gene unclear. In germline, CDR1 is SGHNT, CDR2 YENEEA. The CDR3 spans 13 residues. V lost 3 bases and J lost 4, with 7 bases in between. This chain's CDR3 is CASSLGTGNTIYF. The CDR3 DNA is TGTGCCAGCAGCTTGGGCACCGGAAACACCATATATTTT.

V gene TRBV5-4 combines with J gene TRBJ1-2; D is perhaps TRBD1 (5 bases). The CDR3 sequence is 15 residues long. Trimming shortened V by 4 bases and J by 2 bases, and 15 bases separated the two germline ends. Germline CDR1 SGHNT, CDR2 YYREEE (reference sequence). In DNA, the CDR3 is TGTGCCAGCAGCAAGGCGGGGGACCGAAACTATGGCTACACCTTC. Protein: CASSKAGDRNYGYTF.

The chain recombines TRBV10-3 with TRBJ1-1; no firm D call. Germline CDR1 reads ENHRY; CDR2 reads SYGVKD. V shed 1 base and J shed 1 base, with 4 bases lying between them. CDR3 size: 13 residues. The CDR3 loop is CAISELQNTEAFF. The CDR3 region has the DNA TGTGCCATCAGTGAGTTACAGAACACTGAAGCTTTCTTT.

This clone was detected a few times. The rearrangement joins TRBV6-1 to TRBJ1-1; no clear D. Germline lookup yields CDR1 MNHNS and CDR2 SASEGT. The CDR3 is made up of 12 amino acids. Trimming pared 8 bases from V and 6 bases from J, leaving 13 bases between. DNA for the CDR3: TGTGCCAGCTCCTTGAGGGATCCTGAAGCTTTCTTT. It encodes CASSLRDPEAFF.

This clone appeared a few times. The chain recombines TRBV5-4 with TRBJ2-7, with TRBD1 as a possible D gene (6 bases). The germline V gene has CDR1 SGHNT and CDR2 YYREEE (reference sequence). The CDR3 extends over 15 amino acids. Trimming removed 0 bases at V and 4 bases at J, with 14 bases between. This CDR3 is CASSLGAGELYEQYF. The CDR3 DNA sequence: TGTGCCAGCAGCTTGGGAGCAGGGGAACTTTACGAGCAGTACTTC.

The chain links TRBV7-8 to TRBJ2-5; 7 bases agree with TRBD2. Per the germline V gene, CDR1 is SGHVS and CDR2 is FQNEAQ. The CDR3 runs 17 residues. Germline trimming cut 1 base from V and 5 bases from J; bases unmatched to any gene: 13. The CDR3 protein is CASSLGVSPRGGETQYF. For the CDR3, the DNA is TGTGCCAGCAGCTTAGGGGTGTCGCCTAGGGGAGGGGAGACCCAGTACTTC.

CDR3 protein: CASSPGQGIYGYTF. CDR3 sequence (DNA): TGTGCCAGCAGCCCCGGACAGGGGATCTATGGCTACACCTTC. J is TRBJ1-2 and V is TRBV6-5; 9 bases are a match to TRBD1. The length of the CDR3 is 14 residues. V dropped 6 bases and J dropped 4; count of bases not matched to a gene: 6. Germline CDR1 MNHEY, CDR2 SVGAGI.

The rearrangement links TRBV6-6 to TRBJ1-2; possible D gene TRBD1, 5 bases. The CDR3 extends over 15 amino acids. Germline values: CDR1 MNHNY, CDR2 SVGAGI (reference sequence). Trimming removed 2 bases at V and 5 bases at J, with 15 bases between. As DNA, the CDR3 is TGTGCCAGCAGTTACGAAGGGGCTCGAGTGTATGGCTACACCTTC. This gives the protein CASSYEGARVYGYTF.

J is TRBJ1-2 and V is TRBV4-1; 9 bases fit TRBD1. The germline V gene has CDR1 MGHRA and CDR2 YSYEKL. The CDR3 extends over 14 amino acids. J was trimmed by 8 bases and V by 4 bases; bases with no gene match: 8. Here the CDR3 reads CASSLPGTGKGYTF. Written as DNA, the CDR3 is TGCGCCAGCAGCCTTCCAGGGACAGGGAAAGGCTACACCTTC.

The chain carries TRBV7-2 and TRBJ2-5; 9 bases are shared with TRBD2. CDR3 length equals 16 residues. Losses at the gene ends were 6 bases for V and 5 bases for J; bases not matched to a gene: 13. From germline, CDR1 is SGHTA and CDR2 FQGNSA. CDR3 residues: CASRQNKAGGHETQYF. Here the CDR3 DNA reads TGTGCCAGCAGACAAAATAAAGCGGGGGGTCATGAGACCCAGTACTTC.

V usage is TRBV4-3 and J usage is TRBJ2-5, with 8 bases aligning to TRBD1. Germline V CDR1 and CDR2: LGHNA, YSLEER. The CDR3 totals 16 residues. The junction had 6 bases not matched to a gene; V was cut back by 3 bases and J by 0 bases. The CDR3 DNA sequence: TGCGCCAGCAGCCAGCAGGGGGGACAGGACCAAGAGACCCAGTACTTC. This sequence encodes CASSQQGGQDQETQYF.